Listed here are 29 T cell receptor beta chains from one sample, sequenced in a study of blood T cell repertoires in COVID-19. Assay used: immunoSEQ multiplex PCR; TCRdb lists only in-frame clones, some missing. The sample lists fewer than 120,000 clones; about 88% were seen once. Sequenced input: peripheral blood. All receptors derive from a woman aged 45-65 years with acute or convalescent COVID-19.

The chain is built from TRBV6-5 and TRBJ1-5; 7 bases match TRBD1. Trimming removed 6 bases from V and 2 bases from J; junction bases left unmatched: 4. The CDR3 contains 14 residues. CDR1 and CDR2 (germline): MNHEY, SVGAGI. The CDR3 here is CASSLDRGNQPQHF. CDR3 nucleotides: TGTGCCAGCAGCCTTGACAGGGGCAATCAGCCCCAGCATTTT.

The genes are TRBV5-4 and TRBJ2-1; D gene unclear. The germline V gene encodes CDR1 SGHNT and CDR2 YYREEE (reference sequence). V lost 1 base and J 2 bases, leaving 4 bases between the germline ends. The CDR3 totals 13 residues. CDR3 sequence: CASSLPTYNEQFF. The CDR3 DNA reads as TGTGCCAGCAGCTTGCCAACCTACAATGAGCAGTTCTTC.

This clone showed up just once. V usage is TRBV5-6 and J usage is TRBJ2-7, with D maybe TRBD2 (6 bases). CDR3 length: 17 amino acids. V was shortened by 4 bases and J by 1 base, with 21 bases between the two germline ends. Looked up from germline, CDR1 is SGHDT and CDR2 is YYEEEE. In DNA form, the CDR3 reads TGTGCCAGCAGCCCGGGGTTAGGGACTCACTCATCCTACGAGCAGTACTTC. Protein product: CASSPGLGTHSSYEQYF.

J is TRBJ1-2 and V is TRBV2, with no clear D. Trimming took off 2 bases at V and 12 bases at J, with 10 bases between the two ends. CDR1 SNHLY and CDR2 FYNNEI come from the germline V gene. The CDR3 is 11 amino acids. Here the CDR3 DNA reads TGTGCCAGCAGTGAATTACAGTCAAACACCTTC. This encodes CASSELQSNTF.

V and J are TRBV30 and TRBJ2-2; the match to TRBD2 covers 9 bases. The germline CDR1 and CDR2 sequences are GTSNPN and SVGIG (reference sequence). The CDR3 loop spans 15 amino acids. V gave up 0 bases and J gave up 7 bases; unmatched junction bases: 6. The CDR3 nucleotides read TGTGCCTGGAGTGTGAGGCGGGAGGGGGTCGGGGAGCTGTTTTTT. It specifies CAWSVRREGVGELFF.

J is TRBJ2-7 and V is TRBV6-2 or TRBV6-3, with 8 bases matching TRBD1. CDR3 size: 13 residues. The trim removed 6 bases at V and 3 bases at J, leaving 4 bases unmatched. Looked up from germline, CDR1 is MNHEY and CDR2 is SVGEGT. CDR3 DNA: TGTGCCAGCAGCCAGGACAGGGACTACGAGCAGTACTTC. Translation gives CASSQDRDYEQYF.

V usage is TRBV5-1 and J usage is TRBJ2-3; 10 bases are a match to TRBD1. V was pared by 4 bases and J by 0 bases, with 2 bases of the junction left unmatched. The germline CDR1 and CDR2 sequences are SGHRS and YFSETQ. There are 15 residues in the CDR3. CDR3 nucleotide sequence: TGCGCCAGCAGCGGGACAGGGGTTAGCACAGATACGCAGTATTTT. This codes for CASSGTGVSTDTQYF.

The chain couples TRBV5-5 to TRBJ2-7, with 9 positions matching TRBD2. CDR1 SGHKS and CDR2 YYEKEE come from the germline V gene (reference sequence). CDR3 length equals 14 residues. V was clipped by 2 bases and J by 4 bases; unmatched bases: 4. The CDR3: CASSFSGSAYEQYF. The CDR3 nucleotides read TGTGCCAGCAGCTTTAGCGGGAGTGCATACGAGCAGTACTTC.

This clone was recorded once. The chain combines TRBV20-1 with TRBJ2-7; 9 nucleotides match TRBD2. Per germline, CDR1 DFQATT and CDR2 SNEGSKA (reference sequence). V lost 3 bases and J lost 10; bases outside the gene matches: 7. The CDR3 has 12 amino acids. DNA of the CDR3: TGCAGTGCTAGTCGACTAGCGGAACGTCAGTACTTC. Encoded protein: CSASRLAERQYF.

The chain employs TRBV7-9 and TRBJ2-7, with TRBD1 as a possible D gene (6 bases). The germline gives CDR1 SEHNR, CDR2 FQNEAQ (reference sequence). This CDR3 is built from 17 residues. The ends were cut back, 1 base at V and 4 bases at J, with 20 bases in the middle. The DNA for the CDR3 is TGTGCCAGCAGCTTAGGTGGGGTACAGGGCATGGTTTACGAGCAGTACTTC. This encodes CASSLGGVQGMVYEQYF.

This sequence joins TRBV3-1 (or the pseudogene TRBV3-2) and TRBJ2-7, with 9 bases lining up with TRBD1. From germline, CDR1 is LGHDT and CDR2 YNNKEL (reference sequence). Trimming at V came to 4 bases and at J to 4 bases, leaving 8 bases not matched to a gene. The CDR3 covers 15 residues. CDR3 sequence reads: CASSLRDRAAYEQYF. CDR3 DNA sequence: TGTGCCAGCAGCCTAAGGGACAGGGCCGCTTACGAGCAGTACTTC.

V usage is TRBV4-1 and J usage is TRBJ2-5; D is undetermined. Per the germline V gene, CDR1 is MGHRA and CDR2 is YSYEKL. Trimming took 1 base from V and 5 from J, leaving 11 bases between them. This CDR3 contains 14 residues. DNA of the CDR3: TGCGCCAGCAGCCAAGGACTCTTGAGGGAGACCCAGTACTTC. Its protein is CASSQGLLRETQYF.

V gene TRBV10-3 combines with J gene TRBJ2-7, with D maybe TRBD1 (6 bases). V lost 1 base and J 5 bases, leaving 12 bases between the germline ends. CDR1 and CDR2 (germline): ENHRY, SYGVKD. This CDR3 contains 14 residues. The CDR3 spells CAISEYRERDEQYF. CDR3 in DNA: TGTGCCATCAGTGAGTACAGGGAGAGGGACGAGCAGTACTTC.

This chain uses TRBV28 with TRBJ2-7; D gene uncertain. CDR1 and CDR2 (germline): MDHEN, SYDVKM. The CDR3 has 12 residues. V was shortened by 6 bases and J by 3 bases, with 9 bases between the two germline ends. The CDR3 DNA reads TGTGCCAGCAGGAGCTCCCTCTACGAGCAGTACTTC. This translates into CASRSSLYEQYF.

The chain is built from TRBV24-1 and TRBJ2-3; 16 bases are shared with TRBD2. This CDR3 is built from 15 residues. The junction had 3 bases not matched to a gene; V was cut back by 9 bases and J by 4 bases. Looked up from germline, CDR1 is KGHDR and CDR2 is SFDVKD. CDR3 sequence (DNA): TGTGCCACCGGGGGACTAGCGGGAGGGGCAGATACGCAGTATTTT. Protein: CATGGLAGGADTQYF.

The rearrangement links TRBV3-1 (or the pseudogene TRBV3-2) to TRBJ1-5; 9 nucleotides align to TRBD1. This CDR3 region has 15 residues. Losses at the gene ends were 7 bases for V and 4 bases for J; bases not matched to a gene: 8. The germline V gene encodes CDR1 LGHDT and CDR2 YNNKEL (reference sequence). The CDR3 DNA reads as TGTGCCAGCAAACAATCGGGACAGGGTAATCAGCCCCAGCATTTT. Encoded protein: CASKQSGQGNQPQHF.

The rearrangement uses TRBV6-5 and TRBJ1-5; 9 bases are a match to TRBD1. This CDR3 spans 15 amino acids. V gave up 6 bases and J gave up 6 bases; unmatched junction bases: 9. The germline V gene has CDR1 MNHEY and CDR2 SVGAGI. CDR3: CASRLTGGAGQPQHF. CDR3 coding DNA: TGTGCCAGCAGACTCACAGGGGGCGCAGGTCAGCCCCAGCATTTT.

This CDR3 is CASSSQGATEAFF. CDR3 coding DNA: TGTGCCAGCAGCTCCCAGGGGGCGACTGAAGCTTTCTTT. V and J are TRBV7-9 and TRBJ1-1, with 8 bases matching TRBD1. Unmatched junction bases numbered 3, after V lost 4 bases and J lost 5 bases. Looked up from germline, CDR1 is SEHNR and CDR2 is FQNEAQ (reference sequence). The CDR3 contains 13 residues.

The CDR3 here is CASSVAPQGGSYEQYF. CDR3 in DNA: TGTGCCAGCAGCGTAGCACCCCAGGGTGGGTCCTACGAGCAGTACTTC. The gene calls are TRBV9 and TRBJ2-7; possibly TRBD1 for D (5 bases). CDR3 length equals 16 residues. The V gene's germline CDR1 is SGDLS and CDR2 YYNGEE. V gave up 0 bases and J gave up 1 base, with 14 bases separating them.

CDR3 coding DNA: TGTGCCAGTAGTATAGATCTTTCGGGGAATTCACCCCTCCACTTT. This encodes CASSIDLSGNSPLHF. The chain uses TRBV19 and TRBJ1-6; D gene ambiguous. The CDR3 totals 15 residues. Trimming cost V 0 bases and J 7 bases, with 10 bases left between them. Germline V CDR1 and CDR2: LNHDA, SQIVND (reference sequence). Full variable domain (outside the CDR3, taken from reference TRBV19 and TRBJ1-6): DGGITQSPKYLFRKEGQNVTLSCEQNLNHDAMYWYRQDPGQGLRLIYYSQIVNDFQKGDIAEGYSVSREKKESFPLTVTSAQKNPTAFYLCASSIDLSGNSPLHFGNGTRLTVT.

The genes are TRBV2 and TRBJ1-6; D is possibly TRBD1 (5 bases). Deletions cut 2 bases from V and 9 bases from J, with 17 bases between. The CDR3 has 16 amino acids. Per germline, CDR1 SNHLY and CDR2 FYNNEI. The CDR3 reads CASSEFRARNVSPLHF. In DNA, the CDR3 is TGTGCCAGCAGTGAATTCAGGGCCAGGAACGTTTCACCCCTCCACTTT.

The J gene is TRBJ2-5, the V gene TRBV11-2, with D hard to call. Trimming stripped 5 bases from V and 0 bases from J, with 13 bases between. The CDR3 loop spans 15 amino acids. The germline V gene has CDR1 SGHAT and CDR2 FQNNGV. The CDR3 DNA sequence: TGTGCCAGCAGCGCGCAATCCTCGTACCAAGAGACCCAGTACTTC. It yields the protein CASSAQSSYQETQYF.

CDR3 nucleotides: TGCGCCAGCAGTGTCCTATCCTACGAGCAGTACTTC. Translated, it gives CASSVLSYEQYF. The gene calls are TRBV10-2 and TRBJ2-7; D remains unclear. CDR1 and CDR2 from the germline V gene are WSHSY and SAAADI. The CDR3 extends over 12 amino acids. V was shortened by 4 bases and J by 1 base, with 5 bases between the two germline ends.

This clone is a singleton in its sample. The V and J genes are TRBV12-5 and TRBJ2-5; D is perhaps TRBD1 (5 bases). V lost 6 bases to trimming and J lost 4 bases, with 15 bases between them. This CDR3 spans 14 amino acids. CDR1 is LGHNT and CDR2 is FRNRAP in the germline V gene. In DNA, the CDR3 is TGTGCTAGTGGCCTCTCCGGCCAGGGAGAGACCCAGTACTTC. Amino acid sequence: CASGLSGQGETQYF.

This clone occurred once. This sequence joins TRBV11-3 and TRBJ2-5, with no clear D. The CDR3 consists of 13 residues. CDR1 SGHNT and CDR2 YENEEA come from the germline V gene. The V end was cut by 2 bases, the J end by 9 bases, with 13 bases between. CDR3 sequence (DNA): TGTGCCAGCAGCTTAAACCCCGAGAATGCCCAGTACTTC. Protein: CASSLNPENAQYF.

This clone was recorded once. The CDR3 reads CASSLRRGQETQYF. As DNA, the CDR3 is TGTGCCAGCAGCCTTCGTAGGGGGCAAGAGACCCAGTACTTC. The chain recombines TRBV3-1 (or the pseudogene TRBV3-2) with TRBJ2-5; weak D call: TRBD1 (6 bases). Germline values: CDR1 LGHDT, CDR2 YNNKEL (reference sequence). This CDR3 has 14 amino acids. Trimming left V 4 bases short and J 2 bases short, with 11 bases between.

V usage is TRBV11-3 and J usage is TRBJ2-5; D may be TRBD1 (6 bases). Trimming pared 5 bases from V and 3 bases from J, leaving 16 bases between. The CDR3 covers 15 residues. The germline gives CDR1 SGHNT, CDR2 YENEEA. CDR3 sequence: CASSPQGLDEETQYF. DNA of the CDR3: TGTGCCAGCAGCCCCCAGGGGTTGGACGAAGAGACCCAGTACTTC. The entire variable domain, with the rest obtained from reference TRBV11-3 and TRBJ2-5, is as follows: EAGVVQSPRYKIIEKKQPVAFWCNPISGHNTLYWYLQNLGQGPELLIRYENEEAVDDSQLPKDRFSAERLKGVDSTLKIQPAELGDSAVYLCASSPQGLDEETQYFGPGTRLLVL.

This clone has only one observation. V usage is TRBV27 and J usage is TRBJ2-3; 11 nucleotides match TRBD2. CDR1 and CDR2 from the germline V gene are MNHEY and SMNVEV (reference sequence). Trimming at V came to 6 bases and at J to 3 bases, leaving 5 bases not matched to a gene. The CDR3 length is 15 residues. CDR3: CASRAVAGGTDTQYF. DNA for the CDR3: TGTGCCAGCAGGGCGGTAGCGGGAGGGACAGATACGCAGTATTTT.

V is TRBV24-1 and J is TRBJ2-2, with TRBD2 matching over 14 bases. The germline V gene has CDR1 KGHDR and CDR2 SFDVKD. The CDR3 length is 16 residues. The V gene end was trimmed by 3 bases and the J gene end by 6 bases; junction bases not matched to a gene: 2. The DNA of the CDR3 is TGTGCCACCAGTGATCCGGGACTAGCGGGAGCCGGGGAGCTGTTTTTT. This encodes CATSDPGLAGAGELFF.